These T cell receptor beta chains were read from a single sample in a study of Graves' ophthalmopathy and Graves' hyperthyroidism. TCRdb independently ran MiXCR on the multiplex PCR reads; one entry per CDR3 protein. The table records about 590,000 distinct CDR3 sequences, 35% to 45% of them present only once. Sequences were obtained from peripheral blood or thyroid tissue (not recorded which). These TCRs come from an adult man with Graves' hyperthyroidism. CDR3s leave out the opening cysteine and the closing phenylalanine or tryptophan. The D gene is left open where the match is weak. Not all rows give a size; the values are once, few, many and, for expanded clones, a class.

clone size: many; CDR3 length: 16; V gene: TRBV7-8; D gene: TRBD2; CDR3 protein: ASSLGAAGGRLTGELF
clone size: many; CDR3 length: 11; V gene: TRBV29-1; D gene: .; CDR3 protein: SVSPPLDYGYT
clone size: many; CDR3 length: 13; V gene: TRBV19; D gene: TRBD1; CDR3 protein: ASSRRQGTNYGYT
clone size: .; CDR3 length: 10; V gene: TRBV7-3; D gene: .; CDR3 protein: ASSPLGGSCF
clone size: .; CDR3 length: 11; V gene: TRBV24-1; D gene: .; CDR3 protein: ATSALSGRAQH
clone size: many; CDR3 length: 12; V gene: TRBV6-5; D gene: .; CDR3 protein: ASTTDPSVASYT
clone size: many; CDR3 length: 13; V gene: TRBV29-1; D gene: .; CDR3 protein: SVEAIQVLSYEQY
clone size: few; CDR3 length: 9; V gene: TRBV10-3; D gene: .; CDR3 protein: AISATYGYT
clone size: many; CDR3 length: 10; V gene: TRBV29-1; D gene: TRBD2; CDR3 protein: SVGSGRETQY
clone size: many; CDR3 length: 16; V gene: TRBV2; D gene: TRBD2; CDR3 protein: ASTPGLAGGLNTGELF
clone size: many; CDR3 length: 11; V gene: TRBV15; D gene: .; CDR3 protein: ATSRDYGQPQH
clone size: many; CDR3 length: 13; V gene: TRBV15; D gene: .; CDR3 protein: ATSRDKERVETQY
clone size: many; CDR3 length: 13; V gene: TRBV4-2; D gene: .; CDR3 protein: ASSQEGLNTGELF
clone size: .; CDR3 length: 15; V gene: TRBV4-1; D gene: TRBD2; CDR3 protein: ASSSHKTSGRWDTQY
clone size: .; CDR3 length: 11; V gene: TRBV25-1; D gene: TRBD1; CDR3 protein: ASSERQGLGYT
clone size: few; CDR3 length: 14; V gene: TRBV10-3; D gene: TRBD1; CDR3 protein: AISESGTGAYNEQY
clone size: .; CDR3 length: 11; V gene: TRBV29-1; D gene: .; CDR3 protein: SARAFDKNIQY
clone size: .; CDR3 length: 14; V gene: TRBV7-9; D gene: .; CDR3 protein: ASSLGQAGLVDEQY
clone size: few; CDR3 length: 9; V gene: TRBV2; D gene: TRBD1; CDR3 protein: ASSGQGGDT
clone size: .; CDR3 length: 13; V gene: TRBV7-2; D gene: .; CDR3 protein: ASSLVEMGAQPQH
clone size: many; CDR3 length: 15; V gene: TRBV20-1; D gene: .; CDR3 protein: SAREGSLMMDNSPLH
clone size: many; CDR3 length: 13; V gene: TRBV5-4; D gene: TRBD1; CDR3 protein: ASSLDRGINYGYT
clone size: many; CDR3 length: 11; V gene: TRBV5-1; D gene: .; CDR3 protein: ASSPAGAYEQY
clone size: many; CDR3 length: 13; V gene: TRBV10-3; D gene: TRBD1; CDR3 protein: AISVGTGSSDEQY
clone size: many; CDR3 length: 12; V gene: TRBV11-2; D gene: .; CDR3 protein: ASSFSSYNSPLH
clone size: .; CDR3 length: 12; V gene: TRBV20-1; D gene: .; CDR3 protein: SARSGSGSYEQY
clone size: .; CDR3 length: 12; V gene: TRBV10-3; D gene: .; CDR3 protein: ATLDWTTTDTQY
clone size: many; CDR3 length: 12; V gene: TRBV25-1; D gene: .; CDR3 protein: ASSELDIPYEQY
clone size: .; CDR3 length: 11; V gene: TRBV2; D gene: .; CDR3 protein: ASQAEGSYEQY
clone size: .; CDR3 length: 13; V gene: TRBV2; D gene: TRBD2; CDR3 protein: ASSASSGRGNEQY
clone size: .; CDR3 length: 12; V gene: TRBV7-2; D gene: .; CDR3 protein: ASSLAQMNTEAF
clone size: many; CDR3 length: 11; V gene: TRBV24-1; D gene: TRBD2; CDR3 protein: ATSSAGAAEQY
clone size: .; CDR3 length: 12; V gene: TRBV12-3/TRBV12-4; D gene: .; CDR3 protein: ASSLAVVGDEQY
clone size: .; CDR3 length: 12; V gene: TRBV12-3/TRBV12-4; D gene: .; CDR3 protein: ASSLPRNSYEQY
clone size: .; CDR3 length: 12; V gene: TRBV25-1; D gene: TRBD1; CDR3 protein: ASIFNGQGNTIY
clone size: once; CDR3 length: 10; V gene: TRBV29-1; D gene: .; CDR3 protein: SLGVAKETQY
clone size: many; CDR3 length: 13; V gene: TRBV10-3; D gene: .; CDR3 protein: AISEVAGGNQPQH
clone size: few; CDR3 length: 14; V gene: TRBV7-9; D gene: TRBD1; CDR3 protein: ASQSNRGFNRETQY
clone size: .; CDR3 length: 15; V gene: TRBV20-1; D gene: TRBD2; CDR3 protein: SARETGLAGVTGELF
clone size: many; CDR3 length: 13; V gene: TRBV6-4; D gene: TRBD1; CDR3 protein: ASSYSQGDPYGYT
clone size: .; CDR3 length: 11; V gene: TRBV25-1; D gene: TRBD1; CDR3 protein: ASSSTGSYGDT